This T cell receptor beta chain was documented in a study of blood T cell repertoires in COVID-19. On the study more broadly: Acute and convalescent COVID-19 samples came from the United States, Italy and Spain. From T cells, B-cell-depleted T cells, or PBMCs came the material, which was cDNA or gDNA.

In the original workflow: Reference gene primer amplification gave estimated nucleated cell counts. The table came from immunoSEQ multiplex PCR; TCRdb's copy has only in-frame clones and leaves some out. That table is the source of V, J and clone size, and D and trimming were worked out from the DNA. Of under 300,000 clones listed, approximately 81% are singletons. Input material: peripheral blood. This receptor was identified in a woman aged 60-70 years with active or convalescent COVID-19.

Here the CDR3 reads CASSPDRGSYNEQFF. CDR3 coding DNA: TGCGCCAGCAGCCCGGACAGGGGGAGCTACAATGAGCAGTTCTTC. V gene TRBV4-3 combines with J gene TRBJ2-1; 10 nucleotides agree with TRBD1. CDR1 and CDR2 (germline): LGHNA, YSLEER. V lost 4 bases, J lost 3 bases, and 3 bases stayed unmatched. This CDR3 comprises 15 residues.